This paragraph covers one T cell receptor (beta chain) sequence. This entry is derived from a study of shared clonotypes between healthy human individuals. Study information: Each donor's CD4 naive and CD4 memory cells filled three plates apiece, CD8 naive two, and CD8 memory one.

CDR1 and CDR2 from the germline V gene are SQVTM and ANQGSEA. The V end lost 0 bases, the J end lost 4 bases, and 20 bases lay between the germline ends. This CDR3 is built from 17 residues. TCRdb keeps only in-frame clones here, not all; method: immunoSEQ multiplex PCR. The table lists around 720,000 clones, about three quarters of them singletons. Specimen: memory CD4+ T cells sorted from blood. Noted subset: CD45RA-negative fraction. This rearrangement joins TRBV29-1 to TRBJ2-3; no clear D gene. This clonotype was sampled from a woman aged 30 to 39 in good health. The CDR3 loop reads CSVEEGRPLKWPDTQYF. The CDR3 nucleotides read TGCAGCGTTGAAGAGGGCAGGCCCCTTAAGTGGCCAGATACGCAGTATTTT.